Detailed here is one T cell receptor (beta chain). TCRdb re-called the RT-PCR reads through MiXCR, storing one row per CDR3 protein. The sample holds about 700,000 distinct CDR3 sequences, 14% seen once. CDR3 size: 15 residues. From germline, CDR1 is SGHVS and CDR2 FQNEAQ. Trimming left V 3 bases short and J 7 bases short, with 15 bases between. The material sequenced was memory CD4+ T cells from blood. The receptor was derived from a female donor in good health, serving as a healthy control. V gene TRBV7-8 combines with J gene TRBJ1-4, with no clear D. The DNA of the CDR3 is TGTGCCAGCAGCTTTACGGTTACCGGAGGTGAAAAACTGTTTTTT. It is translated as CASSFTVTGGEKLFF.